Following are 22 T cell receptor beta chains from one sample sequenced in a study of blood T cell repertoires in COVID-19. The data were produced by immunoSEQ multiplex PCR, yet TCRdb's version contains in-frame clones alone and is incomplete. The table lists roughly 15,000 clones, roughly 88% of them singletons, with just under 35% in the top ten. The sample taken for sequencing was peripheral blood. These receptors all stem from a man in his 70s in a cohort sampled during active COVID-19.

V is TRBV5-1 and J is TRBJ1-4, with D uncertain. CDR3 length: 15 residues. The germline V gene encodes CDR1 SGHRS and CDR2 YFSETQ. V was pared by 0 bases and J by 0 bases, with 6 bases between. The CDR3 region is CASSLVPTTNEKLFF. The CDR3, as DNA: TGCGCCAGCAGCTTGGTTCCCACAACTAATGAAAAACTGTTTTTT.

This chain joins TRBV7-2 and TRBJ1-5, with TRBD1 matching 7 bases. The V gene's germline CDR1 is SGHTA and CDR2 FQGNSA. J was trimmed by 4 bases and V by 5 bases; bases with no gene match: 2. The CDR3 extends over 13 amino acids. The CDR3 sequence: CASSKTGNQPQHF. The CDR3 DNA is TGTGCCAGCAGCAAGACAGGGAATCAGCCCCAGCATTTT. The full variable domain, its missing parts supplied by reference TRBV7-2 and TRBJ1-5, is GAGVSQSPSNKVTEKGKDVELRCDPISGHTALYWYRQSLGQGLEFLIYFQGNSAPDKSGLPSDRFSAERTGGSVSTLTIQRTQQEDSAVYLCASSKTGNQPQHFGDGTRLSIL.

The chain combines TRBV9 with TRBJ2-1; maybe TRBD2 (5 bases). V lost 3 bases and J 7 bases, leaving 8 bases between the germline ends. Per germline, CDR1 SGDLS and CDR2 YYNGEE. The CDR3 extends over 12 amino acids. The CDR3 DNA reads TGTGCCAGCAGCGGGATAGCGAATGAGCAGTTCTTC. This sequence encodes CASSGIANEQFF.

This chain connects TRBV7-2 to TRBJ2-7, with TRBD1 matching over 8 bases. Germline loops: CDR1 SGHTA, CDR2 FQGNSA. The CDR3 runs 15 residues. V shed 1 base, J shed 2 bases, and the junction held 4 bases outside the gene matches. The CDR3 DNA reads TGTGCCAGCAGCTTAGACAGGGGGACAACCTACGAGCAGTACTTC. Translated: CASSLDRGTTYEQYF.

The rearrangement joins TRBV4-3 to TRBJ1-5, with a possible D match to TRBD1 (5 bases). CDR1 LGHNA and CDR2 YSLEER come from the germline V gene. The CDR3 totals 17 residues. Trimming left V 0 bases short and J 3 bases short, with 15 bases between. CDR3 region: CASSQDYSLGLNQPQHF. The CDR3 DNA is TGCGCCAGCAGCCAAGATTACAGCCTGGGGCTCAATCAGCCCCAGCATTTT.

This chain connects TRBV19 to TRBJ2-3; D possibly corresponds to TRBD1 (5 bases). V lost 3 bases to trimming and J lost 6 bases, with 13 bases between them. The germline CDR1 and CDR2 sequences are LNHDA and SQIVND (reference sequence). CDR3 length: 14 residues. CDR3 sequence: CASSIARVEDTQYF. The DNA of the CDR3 is TGTGCCAGTAGTATCGCCAGGGTGGAGGATACGCAGTATTTT.

The V and J genes are TRBV4-1 and TRBJ1-1; 7 nucleotides agree with TRBD1. The CDR3 is 14 amino acids. The trim removed 4 bases at V and 3 bases at J, leaving 5 bases unmatched. The germline CDR1 and CDR2 sequences are MGHRA and YSYEKL. The CDR3 nucleotides read TGCGCCAGCAGCCTGACAGGGACGGACACTGAAGCTTTCTTT. This encodes CASSLTGTDTEAFF.

The genes are TRBV4-1 and TRBJ2-2; 10 bases line up with TRBD2. The CDR3 runs to 16 residues. V lost 2 bases, J lost 4 bases, and 4 bases stayed unmatched. The germline gives CDR1 MGHRA, CDR2 YSYEKL. The CDR3 DNA is TGCGCCAGCAGCCAAAATAGCGGGAGGTCCACCGGGGAGCTGTTTTTT. This sequence encodes CASSQNSGRSTGELFF.

Here the CDR3 DNA reads TGTGCCAGTAGTATATCCCCCCGACTTGACAATGAGCAGTTCTTC. Protein product: CASSISPRLDNEQFF. The chain joins TRBV19 to TRBJ2-1; D is unclear. CDR1 and CDR2 from the germline V gene are LNHDA and SQIVND (reference sequence). V lost 2 bases and J 5 bases, leaving 13 bases between the germline ends. The CDR3 runs 15 residues.

The sample holds a few counts of this clone. The rearrangement joins TRBV29-1 to TRBJ2-2; 7 bases fit TRBD1. CDR3 length: 15 residues. In germline, CDR1 is SQVTM, CDR2 ANQGSEA. After removal of 8 bases from V and 0 bases from J, the junction contained 9 bases not matched to a gene. The CDR3 nucleotides are TGCAGCTTCCTGGACGGGACAGCGAACACCGGGGAGCTGTTTTTT. Translated, it gives CSFLDGTANTGELFF.

The genes are TRBV28 and TRBJ2-2; 7 nucleotides line up with TRBD2. The CDR3 totals 14 residues. V lost 7 bases to trimming and J lost 3 bases; unmatched junction nucleotides: 5. The V gene's germline CDR1 is MDHEN and CDR2 SYDVKM. The CDR3: CASTGGRDTGELFF. The CDR3 DNA is TGTGCCAGCACGGGAGGTCGAGACACCGGGGAGCTGTTTTTT.

V usage is TRBV5-1 and J usage is TRBJ2-3; 14 nucleotides agree with TRBD2. In germline, CDR1 is SGHRS, CDR2 YFSETQ. With V trimmed by 4 bases and J by 6 bases, 4 bases remained unmatched. This CDR3 spans 15 amino acids. The CDR3 nucleotides are TGCGCCAGCAGCCCGACTAGCGGGAGGGTGGATACGCAGTATTTT. This translates into CASSPTSGRVDTQYF. The whole variable domain, filled in from reference TRBV5-1 and TRBJ2-3, reads KAGVTQTPRYLIKTRGQQVTLSCSPISGHRSVSWYQQTPGQGLQFLFEYFSETQRNKGNFPGRFSGRQFSNSRSEMNVSTLELGDSALYLCASSPTSGRVDTQYFGPGTRLTVL.

V usage is TRBV29-1 and J usage is TRBJ2-7; 8 positions agree with TRBD2. The CDR3 consists of 12 residues. The V gene end was trimmed by 6 bases and the J gene end by 6 bases; junction bases not matched to a gene: 7. Germline V CDR1 and CDR2: SQVTM, ANQGSEA. The CDR3 DNA is TGCAGCGTGACTAGCGTTTCGTTCGAGCAGTACTTC. This codes for CSVTSVSFEQYF.

The CDR3 reads CASSASGTSGRLADTQYF. The CDR3 region has the DNA TGTGCCAGCAGCGCTTCCGGGACTAGCGGGAGGTTGGCAGATACGCAGTATTTT. V is TRBV7-8 and J is TRBJ2-3, with 15 positions matching TRBD2. After removal of 5 bases from V and 4 bases from J, the junction contained 10 bases not matched to a gene. This CDR3 contains 18 residues. Germline V lookup: CDR1 SGHVS, CDR2 FQNEAQ.

The table lists this clone with a count of one. J is TRBJ2-3 and V is TRBV12-5; D may be TRBD1 (5 bases). The CDR3 is made up of 14 amino acids. Trimming left V 1 base short and J 0 bases short, with 5 bases between. The germline V gene has CDR1 LGHNT and CDR2 FRNRAP. In DNA form, the CDR3 reads TGTGCTAGTGGTTTGGGACAGAGCACAGATACGCAGTATTTT. Protein sequence: CASGLGQSTDTQYF.

This clone appeared once. The genes are TRBV29-1 and TRBJ2-7, with D unresolved. CDR3 length equals 12 residues. Between the trimmed V and J ends, which lost 5 bases and 4 bases, there was a span of 12 bases. Germline values: CDR1 SQVTM, CDR2 ANQGSEA. As DNA, the CDR3 is TGCAGCGTTCAACACGTTTCGTACGAGCAGTACTTC. This sequence encodes CSVQHVSYEQYF.

The gene calls are TRBV7-9 and TRBJ1-2; 9 nucleotides match TRBD1. V gave up 5 bases and J gave up 8 bases; unmatched junction bases: 15. Germline V lookup: CDR1 SEHNR, CDR2 FQNEAQ (reference sequence). The CDR3 consists of 16 residues. CDR3 bases: TGTGCCAGCAGCCCCGGGCAGGGGGGACAGGGAGGAGGCTACACCTTC. It encodes CASSPGQGGQGGGYTF.

For the CDR3, the DNA is TGTGCCAGCAGCCAAGATTTAGCGGGAGGACCCTACAATGAGCAGTTCTTC. As protein: CASSQDLAGGPYNEQFF. The chain joins TRBV3-1 (or the pseudogene TRBV3-2) to TRBJ2-1; 10 nucleotides match TRBD2. This CDR3 has 17 amino acids. Germline V gives CDR1 LGHDT, CDR2 YNNKEL (reference sequence). V trimming: 0 bases; J trimming: 2 bases; junction bases outside the gene matches: 4.

CDR3 bases: TGTGCCTGGAGTGTCGGTTTTCAAGAGACCCAGTACTTC. It translates to CAWSVGFQETQYF. The chain is built from TRBV30 and TRBJ2-5, with D hard to call. CDR1 and CDR2 (germline): GTSNPN, SVGIG (reference sequence). V lost 0 bases, J lost 2 bases, and 7 bases lay in between. The CDR3 contains 13 residues.

The chain joins TRBV19 to TRBJ2-3, with TRBD2 matching 10 bases. The V and J ends lost 4 bases and 1 base, in that order; junction bases with no gene match: 14. CDR3 length: 19 amino acids. CDR1 LNHDA and CDR2 SQIVND come from the germline V gene (reference sequence). CDR3 sequence reads: CASSTKVAGGEVGTDTQYF. The CDR3 nucleotides read TGTGCCAGTAGTACTAAGGTAGCGGGAGGTGAGGTTGGCACAGATACGCAGTATTTT.

The chain is built from TRBV10-3 and TRBJ1-3; TRBD1 matches at 9 bases. This CDR3 has 14 amino acids. Germline V gene lookup returns CDR1 ENHRY and CDR2 SYGVKD. V shed 7 bases, J shed 0 bases, and the junction held 1 base outside the gene matches. The chain's CDR3 is CAITDRGSGNTIYF. The CDR3 nucleotides are TGTGCCATCACGGACAGGGGCTCTGGAAACACCATATATTTT.

The CDR3 DNA reads TGTGCCAGCAGTACCCGAGGTAGCGGGAGGGCCGATGAGCAGTTCTTC. This codes for CASSTRGSGRADEQFF. The rearrangement links TRBV27 to TRBJ2-1; 11 bases line up with TRBD2. Germline V gives CDR1 MNHEY, CDR2 SMNVEV (reference sequence). The length of the CDR3 is 16 residues. V lost 5 bases to trimming and J lost 8 bases; unmatched junction nucleotides: 11.